This TCR beta chain was observed in a study of graft-versus-host responses after intestinal transplantation. Study overall: The transplants performed in recipients were multivisceral, liver-intestinal, or isolated intestinal. Among the recipients, all got anti-thymocyte globulin induction and then tacrolimus and steroids for about 3 years. Study-wide findings and caveats: High graft-versus-host to host-versus-graft clonal ratios were seen in allografts of patients with graft-donor T cell macrochimerism. Recipient-marrow GvH clones were detected, some having first appeared in ileum or blood.

Germline assignment: CDR1 MNHEY and CDR2 SMNVEV (reference sequence). V gave up 5 bases and J gave up 6 bases, with 23 bases separating them. The CDR3 is 17 amino acids. Using immunoSEQ multiplex PCR, the repertoire was profiled, and TCRdb retains in-frame clones only, with some absent. The table records roughly 50,000 clones, around 90% of them present only once. Concerning this clone itself: Antigen specificity is unknown.

This receptor was identified in a human donor who was the organ donor for an intestinal transplant. This rearrangement joins TRBV27 to TRBJ2-1; no clear D gene. The sample here was unstimulated CD4+ T cells sorted from spleen or lymph node cells, taken before transplant. The CDR3 DNA reads TGTGCCAGCAGTCCAACCCCCCGGTGGGGTGGGGTCAATGAGCAGTTCTTC. Its translation: CASSPTPRWGGVNEQFF.